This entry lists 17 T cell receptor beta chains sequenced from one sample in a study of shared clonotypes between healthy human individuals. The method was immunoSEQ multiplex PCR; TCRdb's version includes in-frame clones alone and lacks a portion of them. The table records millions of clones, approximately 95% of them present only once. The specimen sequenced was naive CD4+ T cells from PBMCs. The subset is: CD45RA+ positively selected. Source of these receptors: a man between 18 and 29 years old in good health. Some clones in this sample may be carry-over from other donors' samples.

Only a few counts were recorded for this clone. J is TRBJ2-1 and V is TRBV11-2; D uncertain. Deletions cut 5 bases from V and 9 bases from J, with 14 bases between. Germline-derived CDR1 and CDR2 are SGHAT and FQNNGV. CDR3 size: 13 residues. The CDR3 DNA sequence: TGTGCCAGCAGCGTTAATCGTGTGGGTGAGCAGTTCTTC. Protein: CASSVNRVGEQFF.

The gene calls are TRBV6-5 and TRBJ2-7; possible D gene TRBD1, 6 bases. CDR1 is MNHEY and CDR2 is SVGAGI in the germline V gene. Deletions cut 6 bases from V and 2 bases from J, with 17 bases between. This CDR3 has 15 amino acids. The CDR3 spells CASRLLTGGAYEQYF. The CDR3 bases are TGTGCCAGCAGGTTGCTGACAGGTGGGGCCTACGAGCAGTACTTC.

The CDR3 nucleotides read TGTGCCAGCAGTTTAGGGCCCAGGGCGGCAGCTCAGCCCCAGCATTTT. It codes for CASSLGPRAAAQPQHF. The rearrangement joins TRBV28 to TRBJ1-5; maybe TRBD1 (5 bases). The CDR3 loop spans 16 amino acids. The germline V gene encodes CDR1 MDHEN and CDR2 SYDVKM. Trimming stripped 2 bases from V and 6 bases from J, with 17 bases between.

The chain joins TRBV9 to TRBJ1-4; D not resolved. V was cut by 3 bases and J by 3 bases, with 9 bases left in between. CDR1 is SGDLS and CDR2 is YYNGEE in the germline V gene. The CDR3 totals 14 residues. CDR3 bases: TGTGCCAGCAGCGCCGATGGGGCTAATGAAAAACTGTTTTTT. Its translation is CASSADGANEKLFF.

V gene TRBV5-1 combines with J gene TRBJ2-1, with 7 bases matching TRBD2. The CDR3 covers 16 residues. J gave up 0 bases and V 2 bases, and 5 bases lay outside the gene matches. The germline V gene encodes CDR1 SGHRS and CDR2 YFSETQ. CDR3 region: CASSFDGGSSYNEQFF. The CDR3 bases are TGCGCCAGCAGCTTTGACGGGGGGAGCTCCTACAATGAGCAGTTCTTC. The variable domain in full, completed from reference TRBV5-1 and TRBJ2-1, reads KAGVTQTPRYLIKTRGQQVTLSCSPISGHRSVSWYQQTPGQGLQFLFEYFSETQRNKGNFPGRFSGRQFSNSRSEMNVSTLELGDSALYLCASSFDGGSSYNEQFFGPGTRLTVL.

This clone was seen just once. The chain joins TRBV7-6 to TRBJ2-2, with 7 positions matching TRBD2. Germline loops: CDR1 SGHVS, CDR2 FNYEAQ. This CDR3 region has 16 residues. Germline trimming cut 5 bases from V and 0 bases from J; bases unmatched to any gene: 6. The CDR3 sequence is CASSRLAAANTGELFF. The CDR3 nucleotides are TGTGCCAGCAGCCGGCTAGCGGCGGCGAACACCGGGGAGCTGTTTTTT.

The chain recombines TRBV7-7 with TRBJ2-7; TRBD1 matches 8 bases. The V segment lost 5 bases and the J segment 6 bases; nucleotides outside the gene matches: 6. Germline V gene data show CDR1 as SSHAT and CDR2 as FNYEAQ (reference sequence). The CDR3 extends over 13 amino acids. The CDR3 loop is CASSPGTGGEQYF. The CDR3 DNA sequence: TGTGCCAGCAGCCCCGGGACAGGAGGCGAGCAGTACTTC.

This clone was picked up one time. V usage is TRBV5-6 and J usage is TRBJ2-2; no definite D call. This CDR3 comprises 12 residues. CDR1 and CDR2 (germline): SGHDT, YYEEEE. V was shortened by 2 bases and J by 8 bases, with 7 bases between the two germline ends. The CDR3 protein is CASSFSGGELFF. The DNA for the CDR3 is TGTGCCAGCAGCTTCAGTGGAGGGGAGCTGTTTTTT.

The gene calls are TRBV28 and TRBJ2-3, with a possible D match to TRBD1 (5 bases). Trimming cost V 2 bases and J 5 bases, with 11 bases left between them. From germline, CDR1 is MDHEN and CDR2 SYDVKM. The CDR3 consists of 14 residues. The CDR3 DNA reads TGTGCCAGCAGTTTAACCAACCAGGGAGATACGCAGTATTTT. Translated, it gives CASSLTNQGDTQYF.

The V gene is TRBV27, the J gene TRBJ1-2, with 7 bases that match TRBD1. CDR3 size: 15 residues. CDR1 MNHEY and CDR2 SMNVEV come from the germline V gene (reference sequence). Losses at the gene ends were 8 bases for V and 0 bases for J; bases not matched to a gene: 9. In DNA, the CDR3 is TGTGCCAGCCCACAGGGGCGTCAGTCTAACTATGGCTACACCTTC. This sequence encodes CASPQGRQSNYGYTF.

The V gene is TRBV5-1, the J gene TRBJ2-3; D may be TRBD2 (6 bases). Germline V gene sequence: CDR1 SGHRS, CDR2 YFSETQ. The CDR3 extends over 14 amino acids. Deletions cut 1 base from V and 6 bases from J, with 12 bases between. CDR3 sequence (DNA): TGCGCCAGCAGCTTGATAGGGGCGGGGGATACGCAGTATTTT. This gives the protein CASSLIGAGDTQYF.

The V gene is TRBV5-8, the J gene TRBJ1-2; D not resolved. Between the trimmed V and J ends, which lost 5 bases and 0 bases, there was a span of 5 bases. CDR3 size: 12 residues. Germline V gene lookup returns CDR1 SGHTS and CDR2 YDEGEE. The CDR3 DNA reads TGTGCCAGCAGTCAAGCTAACTATGGCTACACCTTC. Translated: CASSQANYGYTF.

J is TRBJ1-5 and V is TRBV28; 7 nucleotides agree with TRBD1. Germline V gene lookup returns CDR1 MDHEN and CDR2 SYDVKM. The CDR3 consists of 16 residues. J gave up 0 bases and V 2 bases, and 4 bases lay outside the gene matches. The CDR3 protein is CASSLRQGFSNQPQHF. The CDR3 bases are TGTGCCAGCAGTTTAAGACAGGGCTTTAGCAATCAGCCCCAGCATTTT.

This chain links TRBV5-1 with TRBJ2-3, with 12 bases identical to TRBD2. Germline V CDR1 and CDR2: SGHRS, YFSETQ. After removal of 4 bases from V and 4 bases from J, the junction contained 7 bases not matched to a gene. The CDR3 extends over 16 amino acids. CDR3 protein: CASSAALAGGPDTQYF. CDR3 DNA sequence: TGCGCCAGCAGCGCCGCACTAGCGGGAGGACCAGATACGCAGTATTTT. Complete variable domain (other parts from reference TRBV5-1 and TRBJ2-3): KAGVTQTPRYLIKTRGQQVTLSCSPISGHRSVSWYQQTPGQGLQFLFEYFSETQRNKGNFPGRFSGRQFSNSRSEMNVSTLELGDSALYLCASSAALAGGPDTQYFGPGTRLTVL.

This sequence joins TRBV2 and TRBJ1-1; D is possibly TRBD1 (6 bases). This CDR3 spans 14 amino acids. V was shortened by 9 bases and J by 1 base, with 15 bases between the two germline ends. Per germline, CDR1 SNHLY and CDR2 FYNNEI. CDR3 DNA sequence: TGTGCCAGTCGAAGAAGGGGGGCGAACACTGAAGCTTTCTTT. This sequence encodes CASRRRGANTEAFF.

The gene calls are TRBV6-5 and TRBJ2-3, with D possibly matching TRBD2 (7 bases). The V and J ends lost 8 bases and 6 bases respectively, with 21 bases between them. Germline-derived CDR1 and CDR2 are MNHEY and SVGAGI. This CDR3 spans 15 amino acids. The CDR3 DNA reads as TGTGCCAGCGCCCAAGGGGGGGGGAGGAGCGATACGCAGTATTTT. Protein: CASAQGGGRSDTQYF.

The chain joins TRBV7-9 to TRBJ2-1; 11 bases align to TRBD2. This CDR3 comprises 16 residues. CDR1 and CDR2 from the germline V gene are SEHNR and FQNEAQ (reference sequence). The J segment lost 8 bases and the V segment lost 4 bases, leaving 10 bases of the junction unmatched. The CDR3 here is CASSWGTSGGSDEQFF. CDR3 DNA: TGTGCCAGCAGCTGGGGGACTAGCGGAGGGAGCGATGAGCAGTTCTTC.